These 12 T cell receptor beta chains originate from one sample sequenced in a study of blood T cell repertoires in COVID-19 (dated by TCRdb to the early 2020s). Preparation of the library involved the immunoSEQ multiplex PCR assay. In its TCRdb copy, this immuneACCESS table keeps in-frame sequences only and misses some clones. Where compared with another copy, unresolved V genes explain less than half of these, and the others have no known cause. The table for this sample lists about 210,000 clones; around four fifths of them were counted only once. The ten most abundant clones make up roughly 2.9% of the sample. The sequenced sample consisted of peripheral blood. The source is a man aged 45-65 years with active or convalescent COVID-19.

DNA of the CDR3: TGTGCCAGCTCACCTTTAACCGGGACTCCGGGGACAGATACGCAGTATTTT. This encodes CASSPLTGTPGTDTQYF. The V gene is TRBV18, the J gene TRBJ2-3, with D maybe TRBD2 (6 bases). The length of the CDR3 is 17 residues. Trimming took off 3 bases at V and 3 bases at J, with 19 bases between the two ends. Germline V CDR1 and CDR2: KGHSH, LQKENI.

This clone was counted a single time. V and J are TRBV9 and TRBJ2-2, with no clear D. The length of the CDR3 is 17 residues. CDR1 and CDR2 (germline): SGDLS, YYNGEE. V was trimmed by 0 bases and J by 3 bases, leaving 15 bases between them. As DNA, the CDR3 is TGTGCCAGCAGCGTAGAGAACTACCTCACCTACACCGGGGAGCTGTTTTTT. Its protein product is CASSVENYLTYTGELFF.

The chain is built from TRBV28 and TRBJ1-2, with TRBD1 as a possible D gene (5 bases). Trimming took 2 bases from V and 0 from J, leaving 13 bases between them. Germline values: CDR1 MDHEN, CDR2 SYDVKM. CDR3 length: 16 residues. The chain's CDR3 is CASSLPGTEANYGYTF. The CDR3 nucleotides read TGTGCCAGCAGTTTACCGGGGACTGAAGCTAACTATGGCTACACCTTC.

This chain joins TRBV2 and TRBJ1-1, with 8 bases that match TRBD1. The CDR3 is 16 amino acids. With 6 bases clipped from V and 3 bases from J, the junction kept 12 bases outside the gene matches. Germline CDR1 SNHLY, CDR2 FYNNEI. CDR3: CASRMTGEGKDTEAFF. The DNA of the CDR3 is TGTGCCAGCAGGATGACAGGGGAGGGGAAGGACACTGAAGCTTTCTTT. Combining the CDR3 with reference TRBV2 and TRBJ1-1 gives the whole variable domain EPEVTQTPSHQVTQMGQEVILRCVPISNHLYFYWYRQILGQKVEFLVSFYNNEISEKSEIFDDQFSVERPDGSNFTLKIRSTKLEDSAMYFCASRMTGEGKDTEAFFGQGTRLTVV.

The chain recombines TRBV28 with TRBJ1-1; weak D call: TRBD1 (5 bases). V lost 8 bases to trimming and J lost 4 bases, with 14 bases between them. Germline values: CDR1 MDHEN, CDR2 SYDVKM. The CDR3 totals 13 residues. CDR3 protein: CASQGLPGTEAFF. In DNA, the CDR3 is TGTGCCAGCCAGGGTCTCCCGGGCACTGAAGCTTTCTTT.

This clone came up many times. J is TRBJ1-2 and V is TRBV2, with D unresolved. The CDR3 is made up of 14 amino acids. Trimming pared 5 bases from V and 2 bases from J, leaving 12 bases between. Germline lookup yields CDR1 SNHLY and CDR2 FYNNEI. The CDR3 spells CASSPSRENYGYTF. Written as DNA, the CDR3 is TGTGCCAGCAGTCCCTCCCGCGAAAACTATGGCTACACCTTC.

The V call is TRBV3-1 (or the pseudogene TRBV3-2), the J call TRBJ2-3; perhaps TRBD1 as D (5 bases). Looked up from germline, CDR1 is LGHDT and CDR2 is YNNKEL (reference sequence). This CDR3 region has 13 residues. The V gene lost 2 bases and the J gene lost 8 bases, with 11 bases spanning the gap. The CDR3 protein is CASSQLEGATQYF. The CDR3 bases are TGTGCCAGCAGCCAATTGGAAGGGGCTACGCAGTATTTT.

The chain is built from TRBV5-1 and TRBJ1-2; 9 bases fit TRBD1. The CDR3 is 14 amino acids. Trimming cost V 4 bases and J 4 bases; bases outside gene matches: 5. The germline V gene encodes CDR1 SGHRS and CDR2 YFSETQ. CDR3 in DNA: TGCGCCAGCAGCCTACAGGGGGCAAGCTATGGCTACACCTTC. It encodes CASSLQGASYGYTF.

The CDR3 loop is CATMTGRGGLGGYTF. In DNA, the CDR3 is TGTGCCACCATGACCGGAAGGGGGGGCCTAGGGGGCTACACCTTC. The V and J genes are TRBV30 and TRBJ1-2, with D maybe TRBD1 (6 bases). Trimming took off 8 bases at V and 8 bases at J, with 27 bases between the two ends. The CDR3 runs to 15 residues. The germline V gene encodes CDR1 GTSNPN and CDR2 SVGIG (reference sequence).

This sequence joins TRBV6-5 and TRBJ1-2; 7 bases map to TRBD1. CDR1 and CDR2 from the germline V gene are MNHEY and SVGAGI. The V segment lost 5 bases and the J segment 0 bases; nucleotides outside the gene matches: 6. This CDR3 has 15 amino acids. CDR3 DNA sequence: TGTGCCAGCAGTACATCCGGGACAGCTAACTATGGCTACACCTTC. Protein sequence: CASSTSGTANYGYTF.

The chain joins TRBV24-1 to TRBJ2-5; the D gene is possibly TRBD1 (6 bases). V was trimmed by 2 bases and J by 10 bases, leaving 10 bases between them. Germline CDR1 and CDR2: KGHDR and SFDVKD. This CDR3 has 12 amino acids. As DNA, the CDR3 is TGTGCCACCAGTGATTCCCGACAGGTCCAGTACTTC. Translated, it gives CATSDSRQVQYF.

This sequence joins TRBV7-2 and TRBJ2-1; a weak D match, TRBD1 (5 bases). V lost 2 bases and J lost 1, with 15 bases in between. The CDR3 spans 17 residues. CDR1 SGHTA and CDR2 FQGNSA come from the germline V gene. DNA of the CDR3: TGTGCCAGCAGCTTACCGGCCAGGGTTGAATCCTACAATGAGCAGTTCTTC. This codes for CASSLPARVESYNEQFF.